What follows are 10 T cell receptor beta chains derived from one specimen sequenced in a study of blood T cell repertoires in COVID-19. Assay used: immunoSEQ multiplex PCR; TCRdb lists only in-frame clones, some missing. Seen here are around 270,000 clones, approximately 86% observed once, and the top ten hold approximately 5.1%. The specimen sequenced was peripheral blood. The source is a woman aged 55-75 years with COVID-19, enrolled during active disease.

The V gene is TRBV6-2 or TRBV6-3, the J gene TRBJ2-7; 8 positions match TRBD1. This CDR3 region has 15 residues. The trim removed 0 bases at V and 3 bases at J, leaving 4 bases unmatched. CDR1 MNHEY and CDR2 SVGEGT come from the germline V gene. The CDR3 DNA follows: TGTGCCAGCAGTTACTCCGGACAGGGTTACTACGAGCAGTACTTC. This sequence encodes CASSYSGQGYYEQYF.

This clone was observed a single time. This chain uses TRBV7-8 with TRBJ2-5; D may be TRBD1 (5 bases). Germline CDR1 SGHVS, CDR2 FQNEAQ. This CDR3 is 13 amino acids long. V gave up 5 bases and J gave up 7 bases, with 14 bases separating them. The CDR3 DNA is TGTGCCAGCAGCAAAATCCCCCAGGGGACCCAGTACTTC. This sequence encodes CASSKIPQGTQYF.

The chain carries TRBV5-1 and TRBJ2-4, with D perhaps TRBD1 (5 bases). The CDR3 length is 18 residues. Germline CDR1 is SGHRS and CDR2 is YFSETQ. V shed 2 bases and J shed 0 bases, with 18 bases lying between them. CDR3 nucleotides: TGCGCCAGCAGCTTAGACGACCGGACACACTTAGCCAAAAACATTCAGTACTTC. This translates into CASSLDDRTHLAKNIQYF.

This clone was seen a single time. This rearrangement joins TRBV27 to TRBJ2-1; D is perhaps TRBD2 (5 bases). The length of the CDR3 is 15 residues. The germline CDR1 and CDR2 sequences are MNHEY and SMNVEV (reference sequence). The germline V and J ends were trimmed by 4 bases and 2 bases, with 12 bases remaining between them. The DNA of the CDR3 is TGTGCCAGCAGTTCACTAGGTGCCACCTACAATGAGCAGTTCTTC. It yields the protein CASSSLGATYNEQFF.

This sequence joins TRBV28 and TRBJ1-1; 9 bases are shared with TRBD1. Germline trimming cut 5 bases from V and 8 bases from J; bases unmatched to any gene: 6. The CDR3 is 13 amino acids. Germline V lookup: CDR1 MDHEN, CDR2 SYDVKM. CDR3 DNA sequence: TGTGCCAGCAGTAACATCGACAGGGGGGAAGCTTTCTTT. This codes for CASSNIDRGEAFF.

The chain links TRBV27 to TRBJ1-1, with 8 bases fitting TRBD1. This CDR3 is built from 15 residues. Trimming cost V 5 bases and J 4 bases; bases outside gene matches: 9. Germline V gene sequence: CDR1 MNHEY, CDR2 SMNVEV (reference sequence). The CDR3 DNA is TGTGCCAGCAGTCCCACACAGGGGGGGTCCACTGAAGCTTTCTTT. Translated, it gives CASSPTQGGSTEAFF.

The chain links TRBV7-9 to TRBJ2-1; TRBD2 matches 10 bases. Germline lookup yields CDR1 SEHNR and CDR2 FQNEAQ (reference sequence). Trimming at V came to 7 bases and at J to 14 bases, leaving 11 bases not matched to a gene. The CDR3 length is 13 residues. The DNA of the CDR3 is TGTGCCAGCACAGCGGGAGGGGCGGTCGAAGAGTTCTTC. Translated, it gives CASTAGGAVEEFF.

This chain links TRBV6-2 or TRBV6-3 with TRBJ2-1; 8 bases match TRBD1. The length of the CDR3 is 18 residues. J was trimmed by 3 bases and V by 2 bases; bases with no gene match: 12. Germline CDR1 is MNHEY and CDR2 is SVGEGT. CDR3 nucleotides: TGTGCCAGCAGTTACATCCCCGGGACAGGATACCTCTACAATGAGCAGTTCTTC. Encoded protein: CASSYIPGTGYLYNEQFF.

CDR3 sequence: CASGLVGGAEAGELFF. Written as DNA, the CDR3 is TGTGCTAGTGGTTTGGTAGGGGGTGCTGAAGCCGGGGAGCTGTTTTTT. V gene TRBV12-5 combines with J gene TRBJ2-2, with a possible D match to TRBD1 (6 bases). This CDR3 has 16 amino acids. The germline V gene has CDR1 LGHNT and CDR2 FRNRAP. Trimming pared 0 bases from V and 6 bases from J, leaving 14 bases between.

This clone was counted ten times or more. The chain carries TRBV28 and TRBJ1-5; a weak D match, TRBD1 (5 bases). V gave up 3 bases and J gave up 6 bases, with 12 bases separating them. The CDR3 runs to 14 residues. Per the germline V gene, CDR1 is MDHEN and CDR2 is SYDVKM. The CDR3 loop is CASSFRAGSQPQHF. CDR3 in DNA: TGTGCCAGCAGTTTTCGCGCAGGGTCTCAGCCCCAGCATTTT.